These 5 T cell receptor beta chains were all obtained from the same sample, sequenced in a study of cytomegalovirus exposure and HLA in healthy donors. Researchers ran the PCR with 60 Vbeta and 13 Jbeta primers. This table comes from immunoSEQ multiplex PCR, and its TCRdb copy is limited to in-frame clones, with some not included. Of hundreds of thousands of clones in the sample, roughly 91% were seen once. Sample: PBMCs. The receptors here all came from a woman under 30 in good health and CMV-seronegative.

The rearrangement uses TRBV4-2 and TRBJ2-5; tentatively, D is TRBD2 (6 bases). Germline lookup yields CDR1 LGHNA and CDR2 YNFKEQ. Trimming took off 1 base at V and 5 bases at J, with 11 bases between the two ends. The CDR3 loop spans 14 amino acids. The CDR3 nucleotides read TGTGCCAGCAGCCAAGGGCGGGACGGGGAGACCCAGTACTTC. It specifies CASSQGRDGETQYF.

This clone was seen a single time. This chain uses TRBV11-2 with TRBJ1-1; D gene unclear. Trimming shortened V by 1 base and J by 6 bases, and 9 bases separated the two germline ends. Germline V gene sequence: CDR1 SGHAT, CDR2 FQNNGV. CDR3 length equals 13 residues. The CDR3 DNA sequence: TGTGCCAGCAGCTTAGGGTTGAGGGCTGAAGCTTTCTTT. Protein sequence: CASSLGLRAEAFF.

CDR3 region: CASSGVPRGTNTEAFF. CDR3 nucleotide sequence: TGTGCCAGCAGCGGCGTTCCCAGGGGAACGAACACTGAAGCTTTCTTT. This chain connects TRBV9 to TRBJ1-1, with a tentative D call TRBD1 (6 bases). The V end lost 3 bases, the J end lost 1 base, and 16 bases lay between the germline ends. The CDR3 is made up of 16 amino acids. Germline CDR1 and CDR2: SGDLS and YYNGEE.

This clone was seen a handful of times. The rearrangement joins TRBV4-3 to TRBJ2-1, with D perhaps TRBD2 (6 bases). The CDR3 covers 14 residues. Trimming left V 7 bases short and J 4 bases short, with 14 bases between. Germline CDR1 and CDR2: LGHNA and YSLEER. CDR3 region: CASKGVADYNEQFF. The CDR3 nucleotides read TGCGCCAGCAAAGGGGTAGCGGATTACAATGAGCAGTTCTTC.

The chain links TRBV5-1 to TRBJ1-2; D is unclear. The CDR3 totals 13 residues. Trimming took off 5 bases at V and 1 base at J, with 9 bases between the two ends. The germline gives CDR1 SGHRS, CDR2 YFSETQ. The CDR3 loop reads CASSLFVNYGYTF. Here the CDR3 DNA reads TGCGCCAGCAGTCTTTTTGTTAACTATGGCTACACCTTC.